The 22 T cell receptor beta chains reported below all come from one sample, sequenced in a study of blood T cell repertoires in COVID-19. Libraries were prepared by immunoSEQ multiplex PCR; TCRdb keeps only in-frame clonotypes and omits some of them. This table has about 180,000 clones, around 77% appearing once. The sequencing input was peripheral blood. Every receptor here comes from a man aged 65 to 79 with active or convalescent COVID-19.

The CDR3 region is CASSPGEGRALETQYF. Here the CDR3 DNA reads TGCGCCAGCAGCCCCGGGGAGGGGAGGGCCTTGGAGACCCAGTACTTC. The rearrangement uses TRBV4-1 and TRBJ2-5; TRBD2 aligns across 7 bases. Germline CDR1 reads MGHRA; CDR2 reads YSYEKL. With V trimmed by 4 bases and J by 5 bases, 13 bases remained unmatched. The CDR3 has 16 amino acids.

J is TRBJ2-3 and V is TRBV4-2; no reliable D call. Trimming shortened V by 1 base and J by 1 base, and 3 bases separated the two germline ends. Germline values: CDR1 LGHNA, CDR2 YNFKEQ. The CDR3 is 13 residues long. CDR3 in DNA: TGTGCCAGCAGCCAAGCCGGCACAGATACGCAGTATTTT. Translation: CASSQAGTDTQYF.

This clone appeared once. This chain joins TRBV5-4 and TRBJ1-2; no clear D. This CDR3 is built from 15 residues. Trimming cost V 2 bases and J 4 bases, with 15 bases left between them. Germline CDR1 is SGHNT and CDR2 is YYREEE (reference sequence). As DNA, the CDR3 is TGTGCCAGCAGCTTTGCACTCCTCGGAGGCTATGGCTACACCTTC. Translated: CASSFALLGGYGYTF.

The chain couples TRBV10-1 to TRBJ1-1; D possibly corresponds to TRBD1 (5 bases). V was clipped by 6 bases and J by 2 bases, with 10 bases between them. This CDR3 spans 13 amino acids. CDR1 and CDR2 (germline): WNHNN, SYGVQD (reference sequence). This chain's CDR3 is CASSRGRNTEAFF. Written as DNA, the CDR3 is TGCGCCAGCAGCCGGGGGAGAAACACTGAAGCTTTCTTT.

This clone has just one count. The V and J genes are TRBV3-1 (or the pseudogene TRBV3-2) and TRBJ1-1; 8 bases are shared with TRBD1. This CDR3 is built from 16 residues. The V gene end was trimmed by 1 base and the J gene end by 4 bases; junction bases not matched to a gene: 8. Germline lookup yields CDR1 LGHDT and CDR2 YNNKEL (reference sequence). Here the CDR3 reads CASSQGLQGASTEAFF. The CDR3, as DNA: TGTGCCAGCAGCCAAGGACTCCAGGGGGCAAGCACTGAAGCTTTCTTT.

The J gene is TRBJ1-4, the V gene TRBV5-5; weak D call: TRBD1 (5 bases). V lost 0 bases and J 8 bases, leaving 11 bases between the germline ends. The length of the CDR3 is 14 residues. CDR1 is SGHKS and CDR2 is YYEKEE in the germline V gene (reference sequence). The CDR3 nucleotides are TGTGCCAGCAGCTTGGGAAGCCGGGGGGAAAAACTGTTTTTT. Its translation is CASSLGSRGEKLFF.

The chain joins TRBV6-5 to TRBJ1-2; 8 bases align to TRBD1. This CDR3 has 15 amino acids. The V gene's germline CDR1 is MNHEY and CDR2 SVGAGI. After removal of 7 bases from V and 5 bases from J, the junction contained 12 bases not matched to a gene. The CDR3 region is CASNKGQGDGYGYTF. In nucleotides, the CDR3 is TGTGCCAGCAATAAAGGACAGGGAGATGGTTATGGCTACACCTTC.

The CDR3 sequence: CASSPEDIRGRNNEQFF. The CDR3 coding sequence is TGTGCCAGCTCACCAGAGGATATACGGGGTAGAAACAATGAGCAGTTCTTC. V usage is TRBV18 and J usage is TRBJ2-1; D perhaps matches TRBD2 (5 bases). Trimming pared 2 bases from V and 5 bases from J, leaving 19 bases between. The CDR3 sequence is 17 residues long. Germline V gives CDR1 KGHSH, CDR2 LQKENI.

The chain is built from TRBV4-1 and TRBJ1-1; a weak D match, TRBD1 (5 bases). Germline lookup yields CDR1 MGHRA and CDR2 YSYEKL. The V end was cut by 0 bases, the J end by 8 bases, with 10 bases between. The CDR3 consists of 13 residues. For the CDR3, the DNA is TGCGCCAGCAGCCAAGAAGGGGCAGCAGAAGCTTTCTTT. Protein sequence: CASSQEGAAEAFF.

The genes are TRBV19 and TRBJ1-4; 8 nucleotides align to TRBD1. This CDR3 is built from 15 residues. From germline, CDR1 is LNHDA and CDR2 SQIVND (reference sequence). Trimming cost V 5 bases and J 4 bases; bases outside gene matches: 6. CDR3 sequence (DNA): TGTGCCAGTAGTGTGGGACAGGTGTTTAATGAAAAACTGTTTTTT. It translates to CASSVGQVFNEKLFF.

The chain couples TRBV10-3 to TRBJ2-5, with TRBD2 identical over 15 bases. The CDR3 is 21 residues long. The germline gives CDR1 ENHRY, CDR2 SYGVKD. The V gene end was trimmed by 0 bases and the J gene end by 5 bases; junction bases not matched to a gene: 16. The chain's CDR3 is CAISESGTGTSGRFIGETQYF. CDR3 DNA sequence: TGTGCCATCAGTGAGTCGGGGACAGGGACTAGCGGGAGGTTTATCGGGGAGACCCAGTACTTC.

The CDR3 region is CASSLSEQSTEAFF. DNA of the CDR3: TGTGCCAGCAGTTTATCGGAACAGTCCACTGAAGCTTTCTTT. The chain links TRBV27 to TRBJ1-1; D ambiguous. V lost 0 bases and J 4 bases, leaving 9 bases between the germline ends. The CDR3 has 14 residues. Germline V gene data show CDR1 as MNHEY and CDR2 as SMNVEV (reference sequence).

The DNA for the CDR3 is TGCGCCAGCAGTGAGTCCTGGACTAGCGGGAATGAGCAGTTCTTC. It is translated as CASSESWTSGNEQFF. The rearrangement joins TRBV10-1 to TRBJ2-1; 11 bases fit TRBD2. Germline loops: CDR1 WNHNN, CDR2 SYGVQD (reference sequence). J lost 7 bases, V lost 0 bases, and 2 bases had no gene match. The CDR3 extends over 15 amino acids.

In this sample, this clone turned up once. V is TRBV7-8 and J is TRBJ1-3; D might be TRBD1 (6 bases). The CDR3 spans 14 residues. Germline V gene data show CDR1 as SGHVS and CDR2 as FQNEAQ. Between the trimmed V and J ends, which lost 3 bases and 2 bases, there was a span of 8 bases. The CDR3 DNA reads TGTGCCAGCAGCTTTCCAGGGGCTGGAAACACCATATATTTT. Residues: CASSFPGAGNTIYF.

The rearrangement joins TRBV6-4 to TRBJ1-1; 7 bases are a match to TRBD1. Germline V gene lookup returns CDR1 MRHNA and CDR2 SNTAGT. This CDR3 spans 13 amino acids. With V trimmed by 2 bases and J by 9 bases, 6 bases remained unmatched. As DNA, the CDR3 is TGTGCCAGCAGTGACCAACAGGGGTTAAAAGCTTTCTTT. Encoded protein: CASSDQQGLKAFF.

The count of this clone is one. CDR3 nucleotide sequence: TGTGCCAGCAGCCCGTCTGGAGGGGTGAGCAATCAGCCCCAGCATTTT. It translates to CASSPSGGVSNQPQHF. This rearrangement joins TRBV3-1 (or the pseudogene TRBV3-2) to TRBJ1-5, with a possible D match to TRBD1 (5 bases). Germline V gene data show CDR1 as LGHDT and CDR2 as YNNKEL (reference sequence). There are 16 residues in the CDR3. Trimming cost V 4 bases and J 1 base, with 14 bases left between them.

This chain links TRBV2 with TRBJ1-2; the D gene is possibly TRBD1 (5 bases). CDR3 size: 16 residues. Germline V gives CDR1 SNHLY, CDR2 FYNNEI. V was trimmed by 7 bases and J by 0 bases, leaving 18 bases between them. The CDR3 loop reads CASNPRGREANYGYTF. Written as DNA, the CDR3 is TGTGCCAGCAATCCACGGGGGAGGGAAGCTAACTATGGCTACACCTTC.

This chain's CDR3 is CASSKQGANTEAFF. In DNA form, the CDR3 reads TGCGCCAGCAGCAAACAAGGAGCTAACACTGAAGCTTTCTTT. The chain employs TRBV5-1 and TRBJ1-1; unclear D gene. The ends were cut back, 4 bases at V and 2 bases at J, with 12 bases in the middle. Germline V gene lookup returns CDR1 SGHRS and CDR2 YFSETQ. This CDR3 comprises 14 residues.

The V and J genes are TRBV5-6 and TRBJ1-2, with 9 bases identical to TRBD1. This CDR3 contains 15 residues. CDR1 is SGHDT and CDR2 is YYEEEE in the germline V gene. V lost 2 bases to trimming and J lost 5 bases; unmatched junction nucleotides: 7. CDR3 DNA sequence: TGTGCCAGCAGCTTACCGGGACAGGGAACTTATGGCTACACCTTC. Its protein is CASSLPGQGTYGYTF.

The chain has TRBV5-6 and TRBJ1-3, with D maybe TRBD1 (6 bases). The length of the CDR3 is 14 residues. Between the trimmed V and J ends, which lost 4 bases and 2 bases, there was a span of 10 bases. CDR1 is SGHDT and CDR2 is YYEEEE in the germline V gene. CDR3 in amino acids: CASSGTFAGNTIYF. In DNA form, the CDR3 reads TGTGCCAGCAGCGGGACATTCGCTGGAAACACCATATATTTT.

V is TRBV18 and J is TRBJ1-1; D may be TRBD1 (6 bases). Trimming took 3 bases from V and 3 from J, leaving 17 bases between them. The CDR3 extends over 16 amino acids. Germline values: CDR1 KGHSH, CDR2 LQKENI. CDR3 residues: CASSPTSRAGDTEAFF. The CDR3 DNA follows: TGTGCCAGCTCACCCACGTCTAGGGCAGGGGACACTGAAGCTTTCTTT.

This clone has only one observation. The chain uses TRBV10-1 and TRBJ2-1; TRBD2 agrees at 9 bases. CDR1 and CDR2 (germline): WNHNN, SYGVQD (reference sequence). The V gene end was trimmed by 4 bases and the J gene end by 4 bases; junction bases not matched to a gene: 2. CDR3 size: 14 residues. The CDR3 protein is CASSALAGYNEQFF. The CDR3 DNA is TGCGCCAGCAGTGCACTAGCGGGTTACAATGAGCAGTTCTTC.